Detailed here is one TCR beta chain. What it recognizes is unknown. The record originates from a study of T-cell reconstitution after alpha-beta-depleted transplantation in children. Study-level findings and limits: Expanded clones from the graft, numbering several hundred, reportedly supplied alpha-beta T cells about two months after transplant. Some patients showed high day-60 TCRbeta diversity, which derived from surviving recipient T cells and thymic progenitors. Hyperexpanded clones declined; after one year, newly produced T cells mostly supplied diversity.

Preparation of the TCRbeta library used unique molecular identifiers. MiXCR, applied by TCRdb to the PCR reads, yields one record per CDR3 protein. The repertoire holds 400,000 to 450,000 distinct CDR3 sequences, with approximately 42% as singletons. V lost 0 bases and J lost 0, with 9 bases in between. This CDR3 region has 15 residues. The germline V gene has CDR1 SGHRS and CDR2 YFSETQ. The chain combines TRBV5-1 with TRBJ1-2; D gene ambiguous. The clonotype comes from a girl aged 2 to 9 with aplastic anemia, due to receive a stem cell transplant. The input for sequencing was PBMCs, taken before TCRalphabeta/CD19-depleted stem cell transplant. The CDR3 bases are TGCGCCAGCAGCTTGGGTCACACAGCTAACTATGGCTACACCTTC. Translating gives CASSLGHTANYGYTF.